Shown below are 14 T cell receptor beta chains from a single sample sequenced in a study of shared clonotypes between healthy human individuals. TCRdb's table, derived via immunoSEQ multiplex PCR, lists solely in-frame clones and lacks some. The sample holds more than 1,200,000 clones, about 98.5% seen once. The specimen was naive CD4+ T cells sorted from blood. Specified subset: CD45RA+ positively selected. These receptors all stem from a man younger than 45 in good health.

The chain is built from TRBV7-9 and TRBJ2-5, with D tentatively TRBD1 or TRBD2 (6 bases each). CDR1 and CDR2 (germline): SEHNR, FQNEAQ (reference sequence). The V end was cut by 7 bases, the J end by 2 bases, with 17 bases between. This CDR3 comprises 15 residues. The CDR3 sequence is CASKRGAGPQETQYF. CDR3 sequence (DNA): TGTGCCAGCAAGAGGGGGGCAGGGCCGCAAGAGACCCAGTACTTC.

The chain links TRBV2 to TRBJ2-1; weak D call: TRBD2 (6 bases). Trimming left V 5 bases short and J 9 bases short, with 14 bases between. Per germline, CDR1 SNHLY and CDR2 FYNNEI. The length of the CDR3 is 13 residues. Here the CDR3 reads CASSWDSTIEQFF. The CDR3 DNA sequence: TGTGCCAGCAGTTGGGACTCCACGATTGAGCAGTTCTTC.

In nucleotides, the CDR3 is TGCGCCAGCAGCCAAGAGGGGGCGAGCTTTGGGCCCCAGCATTTT. Translating gives CASSQEGASFGPQHF. This sequence joins TRBV4-1 and TRBJ1-5; possible D gene TRBD1, 6 bases. The V end was cut by 0 bases, the J end by 9 bases, with 15 bases between. The CDR3 is 15 residues long. Germline CDR1 MGHRA, CDR2 YSYEKL.

A remark on this clone: Other DNA sequences in the sample encode the same CDR3. The chain uses TRBV28 and TRBJ2-7; TRBD2 agrees at 11 bases. The length of the CDR3 is 15 residues. The germline V gene has CDR1 MDHEN and CDR2 SYDVKM. Unmatched junction bases numbered 5, after V lost 5 bases and J lost 2 bases. The DNA for the CDR3 is TGTGCCAGCAGTCCTAGACTAGCGGGGACCTACGAGCAGTACTTC. This encodes CASSPRLAGTYEQYF.

V gene TRBV27 combines with J gene TRBJ1-4; D uncertain. This CDR3 has 17 amino acids. V shed 6 bases and J shed 7 bases, with 24 bases lying between them. Germline-derived CDR1 and CDR2 are MNHEY and SMNVEV (reference sequence). CDR3 DNA: TGTGCCAGCAGAGCATTTACCTTGGGAGGCGGAATTGAAAAACTGTTTTTT. Its translation: CASRAFTLGGGIEKLFF. The complete variable domain, with remaining parts taken from reference TRBV27 and TRBJ1-4, reads EAQVTQNPRYLITVTGKKLTVTCSQNMNHEYMSWYRQDPGLGLRQIYYSMNVEVTDKGDVPEGYKVSRKEKRNFPLILESPSPNQTSLYFCASRAFTLGGGIEKLFFGSGTQLSVL.

The chain joins TRBV6-5 to TRBJ1-3, with D perhaps TRBD1 (5 bases). Trimming cost V 3 bases and J 0 bases, with 9 bases left between them. The CDR3 loop spans 15 amino acids. The V gene's germline CDR1 is MNHEY and CDR2 SVGAGI. The CDR3 region is CASSYSQGSGNTIYF. For the CDR3, the DNA is TGTGCCAGCAGTTATTCCCAGGGCTCTGGAAACACCATATATTTT.

The V call is TRBV27, the J call TRBJ2-3; D is perhaps TRBD1 or TRBD2 (5 bases each). Germline-derived CDR1 and CDR2 are MNHEY and SMNVEV (reference sequence). CDR3 length: 18 residues. The V end lost 2 bases, the J end lost 1 base, and 19 bases lay between the germline ends. As DNA, the CDR3 is TGTGCCAGCAGTTTAAGAGGGGCTGACCCACTTCGCACAGATACGCAGTATTTT. Protein sequence: CASSLRGADPLRTDTQYF.

This chain connects TRBV5-1 to TRBJ2-7, with TRBD1 matching 11 bases. The J segment lost 6 bases and the V segment lost 2 bases, leaving 7 bases of the junction unmatched. The CDR3 runs to 15 residues. CDR1 is SGHRS and CDR2 is YFSETQ in the germline V gene. CDR3 bases: TGCGCCAGCAGCTTTATTGGGACAGGGGGATTCGAGCAGTACTTC. Amino acids: CASSFIGTGGFEQYF.

The chain is built from TRBV5-1 and TRBJ2-1; D unresolved. CDR1 and CDR2 (germline): SGHRS, YFSETQ. The CDR3 consists of 15 residues. V was cut by 0 bases and J by 2 bases, with 9 bases left in between. The CDR3 loop is CASSLATVTYNEQFF. The DNA for the CDR3 is TGCGCCAGCAGCTTGGCAACGGTTACCTACAATGAGCAGTTCTTC.

The chain uses TRBV7-8 and TRBJ2-1, with D unclear. Between the trimmed V and J ends, which lost 1 base and 0 bases, there was a span of 7 bases. Germline V gene data show CDR1 as SGHVS and CDR2 as FQNEAQ. CDR3 length equals 15 residues. CDR3 in amino acids: CASSLVVSSYNEQFF. In DNA, the CDR3 is TGTGCCAGCAGCTTAGTTGTGAGCTCCTACAATGAGCAGTTCTTC.

This rearrangement joins TRBV7-9 to TRBJ2-7; D possibly corresponds to TRBD2 (6 bases). The germline V gene has CDR1 SEHNR and CDR2 FQNEAQ (reference sequence). Trimming took 7 bases from V and 4 from J, leaving 20 bases between them. This CDR3 contains 15 residues. CDR3 residues: CASTRGTGTRYEQYF. The CDR3 DNA reads as TGTGCCAGCACACGCGGGACGGGGACGCGGTACGAGCAGTACTTC.

As to this clone: The sample carries other DNA sequences with the same CDR3. The chain is built from TRBV9 and TRBJ1-4, with D perhaps matching TRBD1 (5 bases). Germline V CDR1 and CDR2: SGDLS, YYNGEE. The CDR3 runs to 13 residues. Trimming took 6 bases from V and 2 from J, leaving 8 bases between them. CDR3 protein: CASKGSTNEKLFF. The CDR3 DNA follows: TGTGCCAGCAAGGGGTCTACTAATGAAAAACTGTTTTTT.

This clone showed up just once. The chain combines TRBV4-1 with TRBJ2-4; TRBD2 aligns across 10 bases. This CDR3 has 22 residues. Germline-derived CDR1 and CDR2 are MGHRA and YSYEKL. The junction had 18 bases not matched to a gene; V was cut back by 1 base and J by 0 bases. The CDR3, as DNA: TGCGCCAGCAGCCAAGGGCAGCTCTTCTTACTAGCGGGATGGGTAGCCAAAAACATTCAGTACTTC. Translating it yields CASSQGQLFLLAGWVAKNIQYF.

The V gene is TRBV28, the J gene TRBJ2-7; D is perhaps TRBD1 or TRBD2 (5 bases each). The CDR3 covers 16 residues. The ends were cut back, 5 bases at V and 6 bases at J, with 23 bases in the middle. CDR1 is MDHEN, CDR2 SYDVKM, per germline. CDR3 sequence: CASSVLAVGGLREQYF. CDR3 DNA: TGTGCCAGCAGTGTCCTAGCTGTTGGGGGTTTGCGCGAGCAGTACTTC. The full variable domain, completed using reference TRBV28 and TRBJ2-7, is DVKVTQSSRYLVKRTGEKVFLECVQDMDHENMFWYRQDPGLGLRLIYFSYDVKMKEKGDIPEGYSVSREKKERFSLILESASTNQTSMYLCASSVLAVGGLREQYFGPGTRLTVT.